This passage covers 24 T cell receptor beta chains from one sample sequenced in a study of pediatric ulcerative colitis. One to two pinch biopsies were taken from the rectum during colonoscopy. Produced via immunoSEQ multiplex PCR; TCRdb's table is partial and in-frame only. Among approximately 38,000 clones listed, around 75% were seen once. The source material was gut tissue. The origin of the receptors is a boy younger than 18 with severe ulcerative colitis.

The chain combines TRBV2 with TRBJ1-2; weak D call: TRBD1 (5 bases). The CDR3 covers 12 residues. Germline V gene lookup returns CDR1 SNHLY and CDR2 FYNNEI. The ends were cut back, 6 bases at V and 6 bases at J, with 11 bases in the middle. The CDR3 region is CASSGTGDGYTF. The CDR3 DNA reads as TGTGCCAGCAGCGGGACGGGGGATGGCTACACCTTC.

The CDR3 here is CASSSLGTDNNYGYTF. The CDR3, as DNA: TGCGCCAGCAGCTCGCTCGGGACAGACAATAACTATGGCTACACCTTC. This rearrangement joins TRBV5-1 to TRBJ1-2; 7 positions match TRBD1. Trimming removed 3 bases from V and 1 base from J; junction bases left unmatched: 9. This CDR3 has 16 residues. Germline loops: CDR1 SGHRS, CDR2 YFSETQ.

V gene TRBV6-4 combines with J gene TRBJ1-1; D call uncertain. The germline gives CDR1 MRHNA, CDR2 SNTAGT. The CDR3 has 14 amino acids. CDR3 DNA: TGTCCCGGGCCAGCCCAGACACTGAACACTGAAGCTTTCTTT. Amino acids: CPGPAQTLNTEAFF.

Written as DNA, the CDR3 is TGCGCCAGCAGCTTGAAGGGGAGCTACAATGAGCAGTTCTTC. Translated, it gives CASSLKGSYNEQFF. The J gene is TRBJ2-1, the V gene TRBV5-1; D could derive from TRBD1 or TRBD2 (5 bases each). Germline V gene data show CDR1 as SGHRS and CDR2 as YFSETQ. V shed 1 base and J shed 3 bases, with 8 bases lying between them. CDR3 length: 14 residues.

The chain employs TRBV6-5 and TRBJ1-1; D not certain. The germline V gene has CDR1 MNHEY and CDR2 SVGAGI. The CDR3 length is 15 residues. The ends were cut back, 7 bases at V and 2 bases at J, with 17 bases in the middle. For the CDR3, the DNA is TGTGCCAGCACTTATTCCAGGACTATCAACACTGAAGCTTTCTTT. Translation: CASTYSRTINTEAFF.

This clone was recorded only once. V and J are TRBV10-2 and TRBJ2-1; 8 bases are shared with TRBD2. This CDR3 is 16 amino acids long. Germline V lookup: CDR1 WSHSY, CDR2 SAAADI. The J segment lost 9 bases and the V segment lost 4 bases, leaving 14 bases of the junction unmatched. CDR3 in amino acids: CASSAARGLVVGEQFF. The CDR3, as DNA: TGCGCCAGCAGTGCGGCGAGGGGACTAGTCGTGGGTGAGCAGTTCTTC.

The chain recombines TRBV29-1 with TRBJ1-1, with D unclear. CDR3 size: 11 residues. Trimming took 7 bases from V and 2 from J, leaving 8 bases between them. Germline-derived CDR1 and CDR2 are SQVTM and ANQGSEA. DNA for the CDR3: TGCAGCGCCCGTTTTAACACTGAAGCTTTCTTT. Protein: CSARFNTEAFF.

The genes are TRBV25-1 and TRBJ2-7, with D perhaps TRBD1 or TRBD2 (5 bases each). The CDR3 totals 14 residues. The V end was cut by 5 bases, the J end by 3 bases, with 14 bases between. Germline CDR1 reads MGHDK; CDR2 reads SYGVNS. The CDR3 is CASSPPGTVYEQYF. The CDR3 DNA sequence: TGTGCCAGCAGTCCCCCGGGGACCGTCTACGAGCAGTACTTC.

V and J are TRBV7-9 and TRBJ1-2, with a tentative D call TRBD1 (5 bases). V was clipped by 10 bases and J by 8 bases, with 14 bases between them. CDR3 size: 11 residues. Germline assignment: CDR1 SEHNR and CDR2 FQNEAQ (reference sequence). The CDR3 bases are TGTGCCACCTCAGCGGGGGAGGGCTACACCTTC. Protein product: CATSAGEGYTF.

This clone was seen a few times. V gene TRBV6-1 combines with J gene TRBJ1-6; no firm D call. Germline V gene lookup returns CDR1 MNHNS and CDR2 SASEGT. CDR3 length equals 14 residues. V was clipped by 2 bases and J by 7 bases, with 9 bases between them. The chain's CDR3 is CASSEKGVNSPLHF. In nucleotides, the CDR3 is TGTGCCAGCAGTGAAAAGGGTGTAAATTCACCCCTCCACTTT.

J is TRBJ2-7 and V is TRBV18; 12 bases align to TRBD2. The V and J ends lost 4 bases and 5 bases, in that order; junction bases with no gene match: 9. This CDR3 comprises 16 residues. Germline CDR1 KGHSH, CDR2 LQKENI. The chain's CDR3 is CASSQMLAGGPNEQYF. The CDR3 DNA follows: TGTGCCAGCTCACAGATGCTAGCGGGGGGGCCGAACGAGCAGTACTTC.

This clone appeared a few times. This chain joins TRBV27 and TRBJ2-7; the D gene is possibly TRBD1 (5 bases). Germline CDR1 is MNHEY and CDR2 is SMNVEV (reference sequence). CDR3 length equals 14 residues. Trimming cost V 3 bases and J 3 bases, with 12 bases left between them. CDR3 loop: CASSFTGASYEQYF. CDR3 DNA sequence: TGTGCCAGCAGTTTTACAGGCGCTAGCTACGAGCAGTACTTC.

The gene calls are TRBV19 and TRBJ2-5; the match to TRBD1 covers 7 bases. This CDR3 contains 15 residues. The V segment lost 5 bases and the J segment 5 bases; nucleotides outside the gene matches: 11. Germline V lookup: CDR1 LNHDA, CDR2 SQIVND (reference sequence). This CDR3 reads CASSAGTVGKETQYF. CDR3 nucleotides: TGTGCCAGTAGTGCCGGGACAGTCGGAAAGGAGACCCAGTACTTC.

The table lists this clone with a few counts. CDR3 protein: CASSPVNYEQYF. The CDR3 DNA reads TGTGCCAGCAGCCCGGTGAACTACGAGCAGTACTTC. The rearrangement joins TRBV11-1 to TRBJ2-7; D not resolved. Looked up from germline, CDR1 is SGHAT and CDR2 is FQDESV (reference sequence). The CDR3 sequence is 12 residues long. V gave up 5 bases and J gave up 3 bases, with 8 bases separating them.

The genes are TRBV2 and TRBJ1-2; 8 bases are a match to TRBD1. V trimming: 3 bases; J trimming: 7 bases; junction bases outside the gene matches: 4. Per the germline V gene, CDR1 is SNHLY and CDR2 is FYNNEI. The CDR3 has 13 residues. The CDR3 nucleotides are TGTGCCAGCAGTGATGGACAGGGTCCTGGCTACACCTTC. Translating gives CASSDGQGPGYTF.

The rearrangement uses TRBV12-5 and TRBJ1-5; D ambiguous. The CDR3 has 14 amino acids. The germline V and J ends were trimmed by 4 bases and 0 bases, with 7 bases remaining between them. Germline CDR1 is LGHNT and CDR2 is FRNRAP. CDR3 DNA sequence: TGTGCTAGTGGTTATGGGATTAGCAATCAGCCCCAGCATTTT. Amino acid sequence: CASGYGISNQPQHF.

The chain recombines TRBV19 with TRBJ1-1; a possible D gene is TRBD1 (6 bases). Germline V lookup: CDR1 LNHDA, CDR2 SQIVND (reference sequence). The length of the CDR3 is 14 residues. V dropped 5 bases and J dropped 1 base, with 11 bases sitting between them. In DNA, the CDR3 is TGTGCCAGTAGTCCAACGGACAGGAACACTGAAGCTTTCTTT. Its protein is CASSPTDRNTEAFF.

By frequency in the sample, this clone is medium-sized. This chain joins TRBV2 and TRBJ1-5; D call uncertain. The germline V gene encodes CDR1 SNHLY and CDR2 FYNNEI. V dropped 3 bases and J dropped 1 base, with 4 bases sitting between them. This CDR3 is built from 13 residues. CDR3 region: CASSDRSNQPQHF. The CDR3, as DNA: TGTGCCAGCAGTGATCGGAGCAATCAGCCCCAGCATTTT.

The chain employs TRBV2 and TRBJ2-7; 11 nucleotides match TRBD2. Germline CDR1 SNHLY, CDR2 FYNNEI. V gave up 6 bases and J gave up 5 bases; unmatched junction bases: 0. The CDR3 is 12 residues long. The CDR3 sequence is CASRLAGDEQYF. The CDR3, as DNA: TGTGCCAGCAGACTAGCGGGGGACGAGCAGTACTTC.

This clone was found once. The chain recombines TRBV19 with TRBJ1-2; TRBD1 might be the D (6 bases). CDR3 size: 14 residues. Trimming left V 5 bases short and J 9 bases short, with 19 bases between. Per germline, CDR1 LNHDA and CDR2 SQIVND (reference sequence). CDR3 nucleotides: TGTGCCAGTAGTCGACAGGACACCCATGGGAGCTACACCTTC. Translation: CASSRQDTHGSYTF.

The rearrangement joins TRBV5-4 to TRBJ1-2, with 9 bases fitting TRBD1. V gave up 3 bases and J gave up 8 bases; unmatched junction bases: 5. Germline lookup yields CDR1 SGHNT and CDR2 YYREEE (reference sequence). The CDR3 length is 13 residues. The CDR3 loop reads CASSSGQGRGYTF. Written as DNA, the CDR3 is TGTGCCAGCAGCTCGGGACAGGGCCGGGGCTACACCTTC.

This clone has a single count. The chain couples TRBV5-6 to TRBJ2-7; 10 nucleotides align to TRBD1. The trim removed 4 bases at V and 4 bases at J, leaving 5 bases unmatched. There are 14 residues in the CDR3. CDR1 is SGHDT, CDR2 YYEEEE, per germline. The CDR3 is CASSPGQGMYEQYF. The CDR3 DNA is TGTGCCAGCAGCCCGGGACAGGGGATGTACGAGCAGTACTTC.

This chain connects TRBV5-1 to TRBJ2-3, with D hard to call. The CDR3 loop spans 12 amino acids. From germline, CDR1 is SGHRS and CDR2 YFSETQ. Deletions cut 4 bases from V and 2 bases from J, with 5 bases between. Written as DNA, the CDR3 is TGCGCCAGCAGCCCCGTCACAGATACGCAGTATTTT. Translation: CASSPVTDTQYF.

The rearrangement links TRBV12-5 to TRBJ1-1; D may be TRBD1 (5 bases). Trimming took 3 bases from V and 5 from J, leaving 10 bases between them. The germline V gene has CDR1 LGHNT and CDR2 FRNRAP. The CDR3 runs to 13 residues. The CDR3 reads CASGLPGRTEAFF. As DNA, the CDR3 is TGTGCTAGTGGTTTACCGGGGCGTACTGAAGCTTTCTTT.